These 19 T cell receptor beta chains came from one sample sequenced in a study of T cell clusters in autoimmune cytopenias. TRB amplification used around 0.25 ug of peripheral blood genomic DNA. TRB was amplified by touch-down multiplex PCR, primer pools A and B combined. TCRdb reprocessed the multiplex PCR reads, keeping one entry per CDR3 protein, no DNA. The repertoire table contains nearly 5,500 distinct CDR3 sequences. The data were also submitted as part of a second study, on T cell repertoires in aging, cancer and after chemotherapy.

What was sequenced was peripheral blood. All receptors come from a human donor in good health.

This clonotype is classed as medium-sized by frequency. This rearrangement joins TRBV13 to TRBJ1-2; TCRdb proposes TRBD1, but this gene call is untestable without DNA. Germline V gene sequence: CDR1 PRHDT, CDR2 FYEKMQ (reference sequence). This CDR3 comprises 16 residues. CDR3 residues: CASSLSGGRRIYGYTF. Complete variable domain (other parts from reference TRBV13 and TRBJ1-2): AAGVIQSPRHLIKEKRETATLKCYPIPRHDTVYWYQQGPGQDPQFLISFYEKMQSDKGSIPDRFSAQQFSDYHSELNMSSLELGDSALYFCASSLSGGRRIYGYTFGSGTRLTVV.

The chain combines TRBV5-1 with TRBJ2-2; TCRdb proposes TRBD1, but this gene call is untestable without DNA. The V gene's germline CDR1 is SGHRS and CDR2 YFSETQ. The CDR3 sequence is 17 residues long. CDR3 sequence reads: CASDSTGFDRAVGELFF.

The genes are TRBV18 and TRBJ1-1. CDR1 is KGHSH, CDR2 LQKENI, per germline. The CDR3 runs 14 residues. This CDR3 reads CASSPLPSNTEAFF.

This clonotype registers medium-sized by frequency. J is TRBJ2-1 and V is TRBV6-4; TCRdb picks TRBD1, but there is no DNA to check that call. CDR1 is MRHNA, CDR2 SNTAGT, per germline. The CDR3 runs 15 residues. The CDR3 protein is CASSDSQGATDEQFF.

The V and J genes are TRBV20-1 and TRBJ1-6; the TCRdb D gene call, TRBD1, has no DNA to confirm it. Germline lookup yields CDR1 DFQATT and CDR2 SNEGSKA (reference sequence). The CDR3 spans 14 residues. The CDR3 protein is CSAPRQGNNSPLHF.

V and J are TRBV28 and TRBJ2-2; there is no DNA to check the TCRdb D call of TRBD1. Germline assignment: CDR1 MDHEN and CDR2 SYDVKM. This CDR3 is 16 amino acids long. Here the CDR3 reads CASSSQGDANTGELFF.

The chain has TRBV5-4 and TRBJ1-3; the D call from TCRdb, TRBD1, cannot be confirmed without DNA. The CDR3 contains 15 residues. Germline CDR1 reads SGHNT; CDR2 reads YYREEE (reference sequence). The CDR3 loop reads CASSQGTFSGNTIYF.

This chain uses TRBV7-2 with TRBJ2-3; TCRdb lists TRBD2, though no DNA is available to test this call. CDR1 is SGHTA, CDR2 FQGNSA, per germline. There are 15 residues in the CDR3. CDR3: CASSQRTESTDTQYF.

The V and J genes are TRBV20-1 and TRBJ2-2; the D gene TCRdb calls, TRBD2, cannot be checked with no DNA. The germline CDR1 and CDR2 sequences are DFQATT and SNEGSKA (reference sequence). The CDR3 runs 13 residues. The CDR3: CSVREANTGELFF.

Considering frequency, this clonotype is medium-sized (0.01 to 0.1%). V usage is TRBV15 and J usage is TRBJ2-2; TCRdb designates TRBD1, a call that cannot be tested without DNA. CDR1 LNHNV and CDR2 YYDKDF come from the germline V gene (reference sequence). The CDR3 extends over 16 amino acids. CDR3 protein: CATSRSTGDDTGELFF.

J is TRBJ1-4 and V is TRBV6-4; TCRdb proposes TRBD1, but this gene call is untestable without DNA. The CDR3 has 14 residues. Germline CDR1 MRHNA, CDR2 SNTAGT. CDR3: CASSGEDIGEKLFF.

Measured by frequency, this clonotype is medium-sized. This rearrangement joins TRBV6-5 to TRBJ2-3; as DNA is missing, the TRBD2 call by TCRdb cannot be tested. Germline loops: CDR1 MNHEY, CDR2 SVGAGI. The CDR3 loop spans 15 amino acids. The CDR3 sequence: CASSRLAGGPDTQYF.

This clonotype is classed as medium-sized (0.01 to 0.1%) by frequency. This chain uses TRBV5-6 with TRBJ2-3; TCRdb indicates TRBD2, and absent DNA this call remains unverified. The length of the CDR3 is 18 residues. Looked up from germline, CDR1 is SGHDT and CDR2 is YYEEEE. The CDR3 protein is CASSFGTSGRRRGDTQYF. The complete variable domain, with remaining parts taken from reference TRBV5-6 and TRBJ2-3, reads DAGVTQSPTHLIKTRGQQVTLRCSPKSGHDTVSWYQQALGQGPQFIFQYYEEEERQRGNFPDRFSGHQFPNYSSELNVNALLLGDSALYLCASSFGTSGRRRGDTQYFGPGTRLTVL.

This clonotype is called medium-sized based on its frequency. The chain uses TRBV18 and TRBJ1-1. CDR3 size: 13 residues. Looked up from germline, CDR1 is KGHSH and CDR2 is LQKENI. The CDR3 sequence: CASSLHKNTEAFF.

This clonotype is medium-sized by frequency. The chain joins TRBV6-1 to TRBJ2-6. This CDR3 is built from 18 residues. The germline gives CDR1 MNHNS, CDR2 SASEGT. CDR3 region: CASSEPAYDLSGANVLTF.

Its frequency marks this clonotype as medium-sized (0.01 to 0.1%). This chain uses TRBV13 with TRBJ1-1; there is no DNA to check the TCRdb D call of TRBD1. Germline V gives CDR1 PRHDT, CDR2 FYEKMQ (reference sequence). The CDR3 loop spans 15 amino acids. CDR3: CASTQRSGGNTEAFF.

The rearrangement uses TRBV7-9 and TRBJ2-1; with no DNA, the TCRdb D assignment of TRBD1 cannot be verified. Germline V gene lookup returns CDR1 SEHNR and CDR2 FQNEAQ (reference sequence). The CDR3 extends over 15 amino acids. CDR3 amino acids: CASSPRDGGVNEQFF.

This clonotype counts as medium-sized by frequency. The chain is built from TRBV5-6 and TRBJ2-2; TCRdb outputs TRBD1, but without DNA this stays unchecked. CDR1 and CDR2 from the germline V gene are SGHDT and YYEEEE. This CDR3 has 18 amino acids. The CDR3 is CASSSPNLEQARAGELFF.

This clonotype registers medium-sized (0.01 to 0.1%) by frequency. This chain connects TRBV27 to TRBJ2-3; TCRdb designates TRBD1, a call that cannot be tested without DNA. The CDR3 totals 15 residues. From germline, CDR1 is MNHEY and CDR2 SMNVEV (reference sequence). This CDR3 reads CASSFRRGLGDTQYF.